The T cell receptor (beta chain) described here comes from a study of cytomegalovirus exposure and HLA in healthy donors. Regarding the study as a whole: Later analysis identified a missense DCLRE1C variant that was linked to TCR beta V- and J-gene trimming. The authors later found HLA-associated TCR beta chains more clonally expanded than equally common others. The authors later found most CMV-associated TCR beta chains appeared HLA-restricted. HLA alleles were associated with around 17,000 TCR beta sequences in a later analysis at 0.05 false discovery rate.

The CDR3 contains 12 residues. Germline loops: CDR1 MNHNS, CDR2 SASEGT. V lost 6 bases, J lost 7 bases, and 1 base stayed unmatched. About this clone: Its specificity is not known.

The PCR used 60 Vbeta and 13 Jbeta primers. Using immunoSEQ multiplex PCR, the repertoire was profiled, and TCRdb retains in-frame clones only, with some absent. The data hold 200,000 or so clones, with roughly 80% observed a single time. The rearrangement links TRBV6-1 to TRBJ2-1; 9 positions match TRBD2. Sequencing was carried out using PBMCs. The receptor was isolated from a man in his thirties or forties in good health and CMV-seronegative. CDR3 region: CASRRGGNEQFF. The CDR3 nucleotides read TGTGCCAGCAGGCGGGGGGGGAATGAGCAGTTCTTC.